These 18 T cell receptor beta chains came from one sample sequenced in a study of CD4 and CD8 cells across lung adenocarcinoma regions. One entry per CDR3 protein results from TCRdb running MiXCR on the PCR reads. The sample lists under 25,000 distinct CDR3 sequences, roughly half occurring once. Sequencing was performed on CD8+ T cells from the center of a lung tumor. The origin of the receptors is a female donor with lung adenocarcinoma. The CD4 and CD8 labels of this study may be unreliable.

The rearrangement uses TRBV6-1 and TRBJ1-2; 9 nucleotides line up with TRBD1. Germline CDR1 and CDR2: MNHNS and SASEGT. This CDR3 is built from 13 residues. V shed 5 bases and J 8 bases; nucleotides not matched to a gene: 6. The CDR3 coding sequence is TGTGCCAGCAGTCGCACAGGGGGCGAGGGCTACACCTTC. It translates to CASSRTGGEGYTF.

As to this clonotype: The junction does not match germline at one end; this may be a read error. The chain links TRBV27 to TRBJ2-5, with TRBD1 matching 8 bases. The CDR3 has 15 residues. Germline assignment: CDR1 MNHEY and CDR2 SMNVEV (reference sequence). The CDR3 DNA is TGTGCCACGGGGTCAGGGGGCCGTGACCAAGAGACTCAGTACTTC. This sequence encodes CATGSGGRDQETQYF.

This clonotype showed up just a few times. The V gene is TRBV27, the J gene TRBJ2-1, with a weak D call TRBD1 (6 bases). Looked up from germline, CDR1 is MNHEY and CDR2 is SMNVEV (reference sequence). The CDR3 runs to 11 residues. V lost 10 bases to trimming and J lost 9 bases, with 13 bases between them. In DNA, the CDR3 is TGTGCCATTAGGCAGGGGTCTGAGCAGTTCTTC. This codes for CAIRQGSEQFF.

This clonotype was found once. The chain joins TRBV12-3 or TRBV12-4 to TRBJ1-5, with no clear D. The ends were cut back, 3 bases at V and 4 bases at J, with 7 bases in the middle. The CDR3 consists of 13 residues. DNA for the CDR3: TGTGCCAGCAGTTTTAGGGTAAATCAGCCCCAGCATTTT. This codes for CASSFRVNQPQHF.

This clonotype was observed a few times. This chain joins TRBV10-2 and TRBJ1-1, with 9 bases aligning to TRBD1. This CDR3 spans 17 amino acids. J gave up 6 bases and V 2 bases, and 13 bases lay outside the gene matches. Per the germline V gene, CDR1 is WSHSY and CDR2 is SAAADI. Here the CDR3 DNA reads TGCGCCAGCAGTGAGCGAGGGACAGGGAACCTGAGGGCTGAAGCTTTCTTT. This codes for CASSERGTGNLRAEAFF.

This rearrangement joins TRBV27 to TRBJ2-3; D not resolved. This CDR3 comprises 14 residues. The V gene's germline CDR1 is MNHEY and CDR2 SMNVEV (reference sequence). Trimming cost V 3 bases and J 1 base, with 8 bases left between them. CDR3 amino acids: CASSFTVGTDTQYF. CDR3 in DNA: TGTGCCAGCAGTTTTACGGTGGGCACAGATACGCAGTATTTT.

The chain joins TRBV30 to TRBJ2-5; 7 nucleotides agree with TRBD1. The assigned J gene may be wrong: the sequence end matches TRBJ2-7 better. This CDR3 has 12 amino acids. The germline gives CDR1 GTSNPN, CDR2 SVGIG (reference sequence). CDR3 protein: CAWSGQGGEQYF. The CDR3 DNA sequence: TGTGCCTGGAGTGGACAGGGCGGCGAGCAGTACTTC.

This chain links TRBV27 with TRBJ2-3, with D perhaps TRBD1 or TRBD2 (5 bases each). Germline-derived CDR1 and CDR2 are MNHEY and SMNVEV (reference sequence). V was clipped by 8 bases and J by 5 bases, with 23 bases between them. There are 16 residues in the CDR3. CDR3 bases: TGTGCCAGCGGGGGATACGGGGCGTCTGGCCAAGATACGCAGTATTTT. Translated, it gives CASGGYGASGQDTQYF.

In the case of this clonotype: One base away lies a much larger clone, so this may be a sequencing read error. This chain connects TRBV12-3 or TRBV12-4 to TRBJ2-1; the D call may be TRBD1 or TRBD2 (5 bases each). Trimming took off 9 bases at V and 13 bases at J, with 16 bases between the two ends. The CDR3 length is 11 residues. The CDR3 protein is CASSLGETQFF. The CDR3 coding sequence is TGTGCCAGTTCACTGGGGGAGACCCAGTTCTTC.

In regard to this clonotype: One junction end does not reproduce the germline sequence, and a read error may be involved. The V gene is TRBV10-3, the J gene TRBJ2-5; TRBD1 matches 7 bases. Germline CDR1 reads ENHRY; CDR2 reads SYGVKD. The CDR3 runs 15 residues. The CDR3 spells CAAGEGAGGEETQYF. The CDR3 DNA reads TGTGCCGCGGGTGAGGGGGCGGGTGGCGAAGAGACGCAGTATTTC.

This chain connects TRBV27 to TRBJ2-3; D ambiguous. Germline V gene lookup returns CDR1 MNHEY and CDR2 SMNVEV (reference sequence). The CDR3 loop spans 11 amino acids. V shed 8 bases and J shed 11 bases, with 14 bases lying between them. CDR3 sequence (DNA): TGTGCCAGCGGTGCCAAAAATATGCAGTATTTT. This codes for CASGAKNMQYF.

This clonotype was recorded many times. One junction end does not reproduce the germline sequence, and a read error may be involved. J is TRBJ2-1 and V is TRBV6-1; unclear D gene. The J call is in doubt because the DNA end fits TRBJ2-7 better. The CDR3 extends over 15 amino acids. Germline lookup yields CDR1 MNHNS and CDR2 SASEGT. CDR3: CASREAVWGSYEQYF. The DNA of the CDR3 is TGTGCCAGCAGGGAAGCCGTCTGGGGATCCTACGAGCAGTACTTC.

This clonotype has at least ten counts. The rearrangement joins TRBV6-5 to TRBJ2-7; D is unclear. The CDR3 spans 13 residues. Trimming took 2 bases from V and 3 from J, leaving 8 bases between them. Per germline, CDR1 MNHEY and CDR2 SVGAGI. CDR3 protein: CASSYGRDYEQYF. The CDR3 DNA follows: TGTGCCAGCAGTTACGGAAGGGACTACGAGCAGTACTTC.

This rearrangement joins TRBV27 to TRBJ2-3; D not certain. Germline V gene sequence: CDR1 MNHEY, CDR2 SMNVEV (reference sequence). The CDR3 runs 12 residues. The CDR3, as DNA: TGTGCGAGGATTTGCGCCAAAAATACGCAGTATTTT. The encoded protein is CARICAKNTQYF.

By share, this clonotype ranks as large. The J gene is TRBJ2-3, the V gene TRBV6-5; D is possibly TRBD2 (5 bases). The V gene lost 7 bases and the J gene lost 4 bases, with 12 bases spanning the gap. The length of the CDR3 is 13 residues. The germline CDR1 and CDR2 sequences are MNHEY and SVGAGI. In DNA, the CDR3 is TGTGCCAGCACCTACCAGGAGGCAGATACGCAGTATTTT. It specifies CASTYQEADTQYF.

The sample holds a few counts of this clonotype. The chain's CDR3 is CATGQRGNEQFF. The DNA of the CDR3 is TGTGCCACCGGCCAGAGGGGGAATGAGCAGTTCTTC. The rearrangement uses TRBV15 and TRBJ2-1; TRBD1 might be the D (6 bases). The CDR3 loop spans 12 amino acids. V lost 8 bases to trimming and J lost 7 bases, with 12 bases between them. Germline-derived CDR1 and CDR2 are LNHNV and YYDKDF (reference sequence).

This clonotype was seen only once. One junction end does not reproduce the germline sequence, and a read error may be involved. J is TRBJ2-3 and V is TRBV27, with D uncertain. There are 11 residues in the CDR3. Germline lookup yields CDR1 MNHEY and CDR2 SMNVEV (reference sequence). The CDR3 loop reads CAMCPPDTQYF. The CDR3 DNA reads TGTGCCATGTGTCCTCCAGATACGCAGTATTTC.

The V and J genes are TRBV6-1 and TRBJ2-5; 7 bases are a match to TRBD1. Germline CDR1 reads MNHNS; CDR2 reads SASEGT. The CDR3 sequence is 15 residues long. J lost 5 bases, V lost 5 bases, and 11 bases had no gene match. The CDR3 sequence: CASSKGTAKYETQYF. CDR3 coding DNA: TGTGCCAGCAGTAAAGGGACAGCAAAATACGAGACCCAGTACTTC.